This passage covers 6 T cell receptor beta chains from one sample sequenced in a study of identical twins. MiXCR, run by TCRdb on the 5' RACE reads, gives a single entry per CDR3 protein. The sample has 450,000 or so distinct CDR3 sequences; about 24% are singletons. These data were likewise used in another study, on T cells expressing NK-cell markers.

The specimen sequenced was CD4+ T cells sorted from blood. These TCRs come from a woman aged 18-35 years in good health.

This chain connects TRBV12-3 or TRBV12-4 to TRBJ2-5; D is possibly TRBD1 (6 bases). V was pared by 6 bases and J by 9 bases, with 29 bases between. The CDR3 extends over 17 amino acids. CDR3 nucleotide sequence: TGTGCCAGCAGCCTGGGACGGACAGACAAGAGAAGGTGGGCCCAGTACTTC. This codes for CASSLGRTDKRRWAQYF.

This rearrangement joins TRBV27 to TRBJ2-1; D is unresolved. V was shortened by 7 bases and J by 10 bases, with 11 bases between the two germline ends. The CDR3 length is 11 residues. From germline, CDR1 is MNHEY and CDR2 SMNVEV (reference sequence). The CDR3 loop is CASTRNGEQFF. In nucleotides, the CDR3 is TGTGCCAGCACGAGGAACGGGGAGCAGTTCTTC.

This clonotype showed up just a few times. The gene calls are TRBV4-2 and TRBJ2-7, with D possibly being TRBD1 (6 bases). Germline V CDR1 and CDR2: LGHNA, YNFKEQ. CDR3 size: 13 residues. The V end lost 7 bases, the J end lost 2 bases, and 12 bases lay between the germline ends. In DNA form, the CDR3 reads TGTGCCAGCAAGGGGGACGTGACCTACGAGCAGTACTTC. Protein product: CASKGDVTYEQYF.

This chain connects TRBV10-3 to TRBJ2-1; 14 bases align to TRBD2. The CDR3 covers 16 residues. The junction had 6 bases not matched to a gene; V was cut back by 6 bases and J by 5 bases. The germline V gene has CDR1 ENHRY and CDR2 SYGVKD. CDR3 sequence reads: CAISAGLAGGNNEQFF. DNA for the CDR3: TGTGCCATCAGCGCTGGACTAGCGGGGGGAAACAATGAGCAGTTCTTC.

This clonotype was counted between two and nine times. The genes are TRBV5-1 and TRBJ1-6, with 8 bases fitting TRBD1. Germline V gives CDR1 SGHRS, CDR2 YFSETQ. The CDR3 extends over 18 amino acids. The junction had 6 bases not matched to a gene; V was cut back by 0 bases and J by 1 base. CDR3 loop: CASSLDPGGGSYNSPLHF. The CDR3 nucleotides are TGCGCCAGCAGCTTGGATCCAGGGGGCGGGTCCTATAATTCACCCCTCCACTTT.

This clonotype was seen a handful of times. The CDR3 is CASTTDREYEQYF. CDR3 bases: TGTGCCAGCACTACAGACAGGGAATACGAGCAGTACTTC. J is TRBJ2-7 and V is TRBV12-3 or TRBV12-4, with 7 bases aligning to TRBD1. V shed 7 bases and J 4 bases; nucleotides not matched to a gene: 7. This CDR3 region has 13 residues.